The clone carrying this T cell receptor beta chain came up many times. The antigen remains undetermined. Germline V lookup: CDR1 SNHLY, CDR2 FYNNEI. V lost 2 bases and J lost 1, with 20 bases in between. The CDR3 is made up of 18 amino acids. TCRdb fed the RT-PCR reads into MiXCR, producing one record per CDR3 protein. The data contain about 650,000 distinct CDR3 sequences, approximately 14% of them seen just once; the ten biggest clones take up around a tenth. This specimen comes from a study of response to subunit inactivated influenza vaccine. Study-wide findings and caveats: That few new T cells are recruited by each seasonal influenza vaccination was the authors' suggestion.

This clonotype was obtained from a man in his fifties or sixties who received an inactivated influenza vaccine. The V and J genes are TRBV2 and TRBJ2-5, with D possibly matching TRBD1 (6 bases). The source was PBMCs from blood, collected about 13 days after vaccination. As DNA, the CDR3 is TGTGCCAGCAGTGAACCAGGGGCGCTCAAAACACGCCAAGAGACCCAGTACTTC. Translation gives CASSEPGALKTRQETQYF.